The rows below give T cell receptor beta chains drawn from one sample of a study of blood T cell repertoires in COVID-19. Sequencing was performed with immunoSEQ multiplex PCR; in TCRdb, only in-frame clones are kept and a portion is missing. The data contain just over 250,000 clones, about 88% of them singletons. What was sequenced was PBMCs or T cells enriched from blood (not recorded which). Every receptor here comes from a man aged 25-40 years with acute COVID-19. CDR3s include the opening cysteine and the closing phenylalanine or tryptophan. D genes are given only for firm matches. Clone size is shown for a subset of rows, as once, few, many or a class of expanded clone.

j_gene	abundance	v_gene	d_gene	CDR3aa	CDR3nt
TRBJ1-6	-	TRBV19	-	CASSIPNSPLHF	TGTGCCAGTAGTATTCCGAATTCACCCCTCCACTTT
TRBJ1-1	-	TRBV7-9	-	CASSLGGSTEAFF	TGTGCCAGCAGCTTAGGCGGGAGCACTGAAGCTTTCTTT
TRBJ1-2	-	TRBV9	TRBD1	CASSVHLGQGSGYTF	TGTGCCAGCAGCGTTCATTTAGGACAGGGAAGCGGCTACACCTTC
TRBJ2-3	-	TRBV29-1	-	CSVGGGAVTDTQYF	TGCAGCGTGGGTGGAGGGGCGGTCACAGATACGCAGTATTTT
TRBJ1-1	-	TRBV19	TRBD1	CASSIYRGEAFF	TGTGCCAGTAGTATATACAGGGGTGAAGCTTTCTTT
TRBJ1-2	-	TRBV6-5	TRBD1	CASSYSSTGRTGGYTF	TGTGCCAGCAGTTACTCGAGTACGGGCAGGACAGGCGGCTACACCTTC
TRBJ1-3	-	TRBV28	-	CASSLGGTAGNTIYF	TGTGCCAGCAGTTTGGGAGGGACGGCTGGAAACACCATATATTTT
TRBJ1-5	-	TRBV7-8	TRBD1	CASSLDRGLINQPQHF	TGTGCCAGCAGCTTAGACAGGGGGCTCATCAATCAGCCCCAGCATTTT
TRBJ2-5	many	TRBV28	TRBD2	CASSPGGEAKTQYF	TGTGCCAGCAGTCCCGGGGGGGAGGCGAAGACCCAGTACTTC
TRBJ1-2	-	TRBV3-1/TRBV3-2	-	CASSPRAPGGYTF	TGTGCCAGCAGCCCGAGGGCCCCAGGTGGCTACACCTTC
TRBJ2-1	few	TRBV6-4	TRBD2	CASSPTLSGSGDEQFF	TGTGCCAGCAGCCCTACGCTTAGCGGGAGTGGCGATGAGCAGTTCTTC
TRBJ1-4	-	TRBV28	TRBD1	CASSETGTVNEKLFF	TGTGCCAGCAGTGAGACCGGGACAGTGAATGAAAAACTGTTTTTT
TRBJ1-2	-	TRBV3-1/TRBV3-2	-	CASSQTRDRNYGYTF	TGTGCCAGCAGCCAGACACGAGACAGGAACTATGGCTACACCTTC
TRBJ1-5	-	TRBV28	-	CASSLIQGNQPQHF	TGTGCCAGCAGTTTAATCCAGGGAAATCAGCCCCAGCATTTT
TRBJ1-3	-	TRBV4-1	-	CASSQVASGNTIYF	TGCGCCAGCAGCCAGGTGGCCTCTGGAAACACCATATATTTT
TRBJ1-1	-	TRBV28	-	CASSLTPRKLNTEAFF	TGTGCCAGCAGTTTAACACCACGCAAATTGAACACTGAAGCTTTCTTT
TRBJ2-1	-	TRBV6-6	TRBD1	CASSRDSYNEQFF	TGTGCCAGCAGTAGGGACAGTTACAATGAGCAGTTCTTC
TRBJ2-3	-	TRBV28	TRBD2	CASGTGGGKGTQYF	TGTGCCAGCGGAACGGGGGGGGGCAAGGGTACGCAGTATTTT
TRBJ1-3	-	TRBV5-1	-	CASSLDSGSGNTIYF	TGCGCCAGCAGCTTGGATTCGGGTTCTGGAAACACCATATATTTT
TRBJ1-1	-	TRBV27	-	CASRKQEGHTEAFF	TGTGCCAGCAGGAAACAGGAAGGGCACACTGAAGCTTTCTTT
TRBJ2-1	-	TRBV18	TRBD2	CASSLSPGTSGRYSEQFF	TGTGCCAGCTCACTAAGTCCCGGGACTAGCGGGAGATATAGTGAGCAGTTCTTC
TRBJ1-2	-	TRBV19	TRBD1	CASSTAGGIYGYTF	TGTGCCAGTAGTACGGCAGGGGGCATTTATGGCTACACCTTC
TRBJ2-2	few	TRBV5-1	-	CASSLGQMNTGELFF	TGCGCCAGCAGCTTGGGACAGATGAACACCGGGGAGCTGTTTTTT
TRBJ1-3	-	TRBV7-9	-	CASRQNQGNTIYF	TGTGCCAGCAGACAAAACCAAGGAAACACCATATATTTT
TRBJ1-2	-	TRBV12-3/TRBV12-4	-	CASAPPGRGYTF	TGTGCCAGCGCCCCCCCCGGTCGTGGCTACACCTTC
TRBJ1-4	-	TRBV19	-	CASSRPGGGEEKLFF	TGTGCCAGTAGTAGGCCGGGGGGCGGAGAGGAAAAACTGTTTTTT
TRBJ2-1	-	TRBV3-1/TRBV3-2	TRBD2	CASSLASGIYNEQFF	TGTGCCAGCAGCCTCGCGAGCGGGATCTACAATGAGCAGTTCTTC
TRBJ1-2	-	TRBV9	TRBD1	CASSNRDRGSYGYTF	TGTGCCAGCAGCAACCGGGACAGGGGATCCTATGGCTACACCTTC
TRBJ2-2	-	TRBV11-2	TRBD1	CASSLEGGANTGELFF	TGTGCCAGCAGCTTAGAAGGGGGCGCAAACACCGGGGAGCTGTTTTTT
TRBJ1-1	-	TRBV28	-	CASSLQGREAFF	TGTGCCAGCAGTCTGCAGGGTCGAGAAGCTTTCTTT
TRBJ1-4	-	TRBV4-1	-	CASSQEWRATNEKLFF	TGCGCCAGCAGCCAAGAATGGAGAGCAACTAATGAAAAACTGTTTTTT
TRBJ2-2	-	TRBV3-1/TRBV3-2	-	CAAAQRRGELFF	TGTGCCGCGGCCCAACGCCGCGGGGAGCTGTTTTTT
TRBJ1-1	-	TRBV7-8	-	CASSWNRGGTEAFF	TGTGCCAGCAGCTGGAACCGGGGTGGCACTGAAGCTTTCTTT
TRBJ1-6	-	TRBV27	TRBD1	CASSRQGALDNSPLHF	TGTGCCAGCAGTCGACAGGGGGCTTTGGACAATTCACCCCTCCACTTT
TRBJ1-4	-	TRBV7-9	-	CASSLAGSGGEKLFF	TGTGCCAGCAGCTTAGCGGGATCCGGAGGGGAAAAACTGTTTTTT
TRBJ1-5	-	TRBV6-6	-	CASSYPVGGSNQPQHF	TGTGCCAGCAGTTACCCCGTGGGGGGTAGCAATCAGCCCCAGCATTTT
TRBJ2-5	-	TRBV27	TRBD1	CASSLPPDRDQETQYF	TGTGCCAGCAGTCTCCCCCCGGACAGGGACCAAGAGACCCAGTACTTC
TRBJ2-1	-	TRBV29-1	TRBD2	CSANGRAVRNEQFF	TGCAGCGCAAACGGGAGGGCCGTAAGAAATGAGCAGTTCTTC
TRBJ2-3	-	TRBV28	-	CASSSGQRWGSSTDTQYF	TGTGCCAGCAGTTCAGGACAGCGGTGGGGGTCTAGCACAGATACGCAGTATTTT
TRBJ2-3	-	TRBV5-1	-	CASSRARGDADTQYF	TGCGCCAGCAGCCGGGCCCGGGGAGACGCAGATACGCAGTATTTT
TRBJ1-2	-	TRBV4-1	-	CASSPEPPAREVYGYTF	TGCGCCAGCAGCCCAGAGCCCCCGGCCAGGGAGGTCTATGGCTACACCTTC
TRBJ2-1	-	TRBV19	TRBD2	CASRKTSGSRNEQFF	TGTGCCAGTAGGAAGACTAGCGGGTCGAGGAATGAGCAGTTCTTC
TRBJ2-2	many	TRBV19	-	CASSIIGGRFRAGELFF	TGTGCCAGTAGTATTATCGGGGGACGATTCCGGGCCGGGGAGCTGTTTTTT
TRBJ2-1	-	TRBV9	-	CASSRASTYNEQFF	TGTGCCAGCAGTCGAGCGAGCACCTACAATGAGCAGTTCTTC
TRBJ1-2	-	TRBV5-1	TRBD1	CASSIQGVGYTF	TGCGCCAGCAGCATACAGGGGGTAGGCTACACCTTC
TRBJ2-1	-	TRBV18	TRBD2	CASSPLELAGPTGNEQFF	TGTGCCAGCTCACCTTTAGAACTAGCGGGCCCCACGGGGAATGAGCAGTTCTTC
TRBJ2-4	few	TRBV29-1	TRBD1	CSVRDRGYPQYF	TGCAGCGTTCGGGACAGGGGATATCCTCAGTACTTC
TRBJ1-1	-	TRBV29-1	-	CSVELSLSLKRNTEAFF	TGCAGCGTTGAACTTTCCTTGAGTCTTAAACGGAACACTGAAGCTTTCTTT
TRBJ1-4	-	TRBV5-1	-	CASSLWQNEKLFF	TGCGCCAGCAGCTTGTGGCAGAATGAAAAACTGTTTTTT
TRBJ2-1	-	TRBV19	-	CASSILPKSSYNEQFF	TGTGCCAGTAGTATCCTTCCCAAGAGCTCCTACAATGAGCAGTTCTTC
TRBJ1-3	-	TRBV28	TRBD1	CASSYDRVGNTIYF	TGTGCCAGCAGTTATGACAGGGTTGGAAACACCATATATTTT
TRBJ1-2	-	TRBV7-2	-	CASSRQTGIDVYGYTF	TGTGCCAGCAGCCGCCAAACAGGGATCGATGTCTATGGCTACACCTTC
TRBJ1-2	-	TRBV28	-	CASSLRGYGYTF	TGTGCCAGCAGTTTACGCGGCTATGGCTACACCTTC
TRBJ2-6	once	TRBV6-5	-	CATFMQGTGANVLTF	TGTGCCACCTTTATGCAGGGAACTGGGGCCAACGTCCTGACTTTC